The 14 T cell receptor beta chains below come from one sample, sequenced in a study of technical replicates of blood from several donors. Method: immunoSEQ multiplex PCR; TCRdb's copy keeps in-frame clones and lacks some. Here the sample spans tens of thousands of clones, 96% being singletons. The sequencing sample was made of T cells isolated from PBMCs. The receptors were gathered from a human donor in good health.

The chain recombines TRBV29-1 with TRBJ2-3, with a possible D match to TRBD1 (6 bases). The CDR3 totals 18 residues. Per germline, CDR1 SQVTM and CDR2 ANQGSEA. V lost 5 bases and J 1 base, leaving 25 bases between the germline ends. The CDR3 loop is CSVTGAQQGRWGTDTQYF. The CDR3, as DNA: TGCAGCGTTACCGGGGCGCAACAGGGCCGATGGGGCACAGATACGCAGTATTTT.

The chain combines TRBV9 with TRBJ2-3; unclear D gene. The germline V and J ends were trimmed by 2 bases and 4 bases, with 2 bases remaining between them. CDR3 size: 11 residues. Germline CDR1 SGDLS, CDR2 YYNGEE. The CDR3: CASSVADTQYF. The CDR3 DNA reads TGTGCCAGCAGCGTCGCAGATACGCAGTATTTT.

The V call is TRBV27, the J call TRBJ1-1; tentatively, D is TRBD1 (6 bases). The CDR3 contains 16 residues. Trimming removed 1 base at V and 3 bases at J, with 15 bases between. Germline CDR1 is MNHEY and CDR2 is SMNVEV (reference sequence). The CDR3 is CASSLWGGGRYTEAFF. CDR3 DNA: TGTGCCAGCAGTTTATGGGGAGGGGGGCGTTACACTGAAGCTTTCTTT.

V is TRBV11-3 and J is TRBJ1-1; D not resolved. Germline V gives CDR1 SGHNT, CDR2 YENEEA. Trimming removed 2 bases from V and 3 bases from J, with 7 bases in between. This CDR3 spans 13 amino acids. In nucleotides, the CDR3 is TGTGCCAGCAGCTTACGCGGGGACACTGAAGCTTTCTTT. It encodes CASSLRGDTEAFF.

The chain recombines TRBV6-5 with TRBJ2-7; D is undetermined. Germline V gives CDR1 MNHEY, CDR2 SVGAGI. V lost 6 bases, J lost 4 bases, and 19 bases lay in between. The CDR3 extends over 15 amino acids. In nucleotides, the CDR3 is TGTGCCAGCAGGGAAAAGATATTATCGAGGTACGAGCAGTACTTC. It is translated as CASREKILSRYEQYF.

The chain links TRBV2 to TRBJ2-5; no definite D call. The CDR3 has 12 amino acids. V was shortened by 8 bases and J by 3 bases, with 10 bases between the two germline ends. Germline CDR1 SNHLY, CDR2 FYNNEI. The CDR3: CASGSVEETQYF. The DNA for the CDR3 is TGTGCCAGCGGTTCGGTGGAAGAGACCCAGTACTTC.

The J gene is TRBJ2-1, the V gene TRBV4-1; the match to TRBD2 covers 9 bases. Germline V gene lookup returns CDR1 MGHRA and CDR2 YSYEKL. V gave up 1 base and J gave up 7 bases; unmatched junction bases: 5. The CDR3 spans 15 residues. CDR3 bases: TGCGCCAGCAGCCAAGGGGGCGGGAGGGCGAATGAGCAGTTCTTC. It translates to CASSQGGGRANEQFF.

The CDR3 DNA is TGCGCCAGCAGTGAGTTAGCGGGAGGAACCTGGGAGCAGTTCTTC. This codes for CASSELAGGTWEQFF. V and J are TRBV10-2 and TRBJ2-1; TRBD2 matches at 10 bases. The CDR3 sequence is 15 residues long. Per germline, CDR1 WSHSY and CDR2 SAAADI. After removal of 1 base from V and 10 bases from J, the junction contained 7 bases not matched to a gene.

The chain couples TRBV18 to TRBJ1-1, with TRBD1 matching over 7 bases. V was pared by 3 bases and J by 1 base, with 2 bases of the junction left unmatched. Per the germline V gene, CDR1 is KGHSH and CDR2 is LQKENI. The CDR3 length is 14 residues. The CDR3 loop reads CASSPGTENTEAFF. CDR3 coding DNA: TGTGCCAGCTCACCCGGGACAGAGAACACTGAAGCTTTCTTT.

This chain connects TRBV5-8 to TRBJ2-7; D not certain. The CDR3 extends over 12 amino acids. CDR1 SGHTS and CDR2 YDEGEE come from the germline V gene. V was trimmed by 4 bases and J by 2 bases, leaving 7 bases between them. CDR3 nucleotides: TGTGCCAGCAGCAGCCAAGCCTACGAGCAGTACTTC. It specifies CASSSQAYEQYF.

The rearrangement links TRBV7-3 to TRBJ2-1; D is possibly TRBD2 (5 bases). The CDR3 sequence is 15 residues long. Trimming stripped 5 bases from V and 6 bases from J, with 17 bases between. CDR1 SGHTA and CDR2 FQGTGA come from the germline V gene. CDR3 residues: CASSPGLHEANEQFF. CDR3 nucleotide sequence: TGTGCCAGCAGCCCCGGACTCCACGAGGCCAATGAGCAGTTCTTC.

The V and J genes are TRBV7-9 and TRBJ2-3; possibly TRBD2 for D (6 bases). In germline, CDR1 is SEHNR, CDR2 FQNEAQ (reference sequence). Trimming cost V 5 bases and J 2 bases, with 11 bases left between them. The CDR3 is 14 residues long. CDR3 protein: CASSPGSPTDTQYF. As DNA, the CDR3 is TGTGCCAGCAGCCCCGGGAGTCCCACAGATACGCAGTATTTT.

V gene TRBV11-2 combines with J gene TRBJ2-7; tentative D call: TRBD1 (6 bases). The CDR3 spans 13 residues. The germline gives CDR1 SGHAT, CDR2 FQNNGV. V was cut by 1 base and J by 3 bases, with 7 bases left in between. The CDR3, as DNA: TGTGCCAGCAGCTTAGGGGGGCTCTACGAGCAGTACTTC. It yields the protein CASSLGGLYEQYF.

The chain joins TRBV28 to TRBJ2-3; D is unresolved. The CDR3 consists of 12 residues. The germline V gene has CDR1 MDHEN and CDR2 SYDVKM. Trimming took off 5 bases at V and 0 bases at J, with 3 bases between the two ends. The CDR3 reads CASSLSTDTQYF. CDR3 nucleotide sequence: TGTGCCAGCAGTCTAAGCACAGATACGCAGTATTTT.